This TCR beta chain was found in a study of CD8+CD57+ T cells in acquired aplastic anemia. Template material for TCR beta VDJ and CDR3 profiling consisted of genomic DNA. TCRdb passed the reads through MiXCR, listing each CDR3 protein once. The repertoire holds 150,000 to 200,000 distinct CDR3 sequences, with 35% to 55% as singletons. Specimen: sorted CD4+, CD8+, or CD8+CD57+ T cells (not recorded which) from PBMCs. The receptor comes from a human donor in good health.

As DNA, the CDR3 is TGTGCCAGCAGCTCGTGGGCTGAGAATACTGAAGCTTTCTTT. Encoded protein: CASSSWAENTEAFF. The chain joins TRBV7-9 to TRBJ1-1; the D is unclear. Germline V gene sequence: CDR1 SEHNR, CDR2 FQNEAQ (reference sequence). Trimming cost V 4 bases and J 5 bases, with 14 bases left between them. This CDR3 comprises 14 residues. Looking up the rest from reference TRBV7-9 and TRBJ1-1 gives the full variable domain: DTGVSQNPRHKITKRGQNVTFRCDPISEHNRLYWYRQTLGQGPEFLTYFQNEAQLEKSRLLSDRFSAERPKGSFSTLEIQRTEQGDSAMYLCASSSWAENTEAFFGQGTRLTVV.